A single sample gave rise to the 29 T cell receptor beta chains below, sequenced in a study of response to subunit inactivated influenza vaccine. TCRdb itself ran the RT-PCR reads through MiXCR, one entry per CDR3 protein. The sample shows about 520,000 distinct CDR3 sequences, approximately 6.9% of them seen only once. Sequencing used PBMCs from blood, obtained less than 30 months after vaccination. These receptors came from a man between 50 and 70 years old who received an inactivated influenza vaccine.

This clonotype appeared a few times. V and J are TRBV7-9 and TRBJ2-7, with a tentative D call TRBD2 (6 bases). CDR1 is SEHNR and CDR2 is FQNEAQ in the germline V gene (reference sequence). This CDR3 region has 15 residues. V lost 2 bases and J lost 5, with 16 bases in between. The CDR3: CASSLRAGPGDEQYF. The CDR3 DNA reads TGTGCCAGCAGCTTACGGGCGGGGCCGGGGGACGAGCAGTACTTC.

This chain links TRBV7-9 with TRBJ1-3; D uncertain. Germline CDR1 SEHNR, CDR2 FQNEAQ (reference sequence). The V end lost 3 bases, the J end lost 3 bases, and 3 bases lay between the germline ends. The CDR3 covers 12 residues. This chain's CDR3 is CASSLNGNTIYF. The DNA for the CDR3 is TGTGCCAGCAGCTTGAATGGAAACACCATATATTTT.

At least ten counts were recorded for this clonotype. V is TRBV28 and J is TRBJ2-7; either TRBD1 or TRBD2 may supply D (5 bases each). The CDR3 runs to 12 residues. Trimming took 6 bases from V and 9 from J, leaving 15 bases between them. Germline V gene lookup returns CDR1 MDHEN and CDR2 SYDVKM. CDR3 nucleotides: TGTGCCAGCAGAGGGACCGCACGAGGGCAGTACTTC. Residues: CASRGTARGQYF.

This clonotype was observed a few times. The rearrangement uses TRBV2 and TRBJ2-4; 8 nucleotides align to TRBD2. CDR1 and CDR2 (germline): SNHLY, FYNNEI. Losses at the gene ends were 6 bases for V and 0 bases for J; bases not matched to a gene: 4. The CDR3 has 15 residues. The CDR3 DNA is TGTGCCAGCAGACTAGCGGAGTTAGCCAAAAACATTCAGTACTTC. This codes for CASRLAELAKNIQYF.

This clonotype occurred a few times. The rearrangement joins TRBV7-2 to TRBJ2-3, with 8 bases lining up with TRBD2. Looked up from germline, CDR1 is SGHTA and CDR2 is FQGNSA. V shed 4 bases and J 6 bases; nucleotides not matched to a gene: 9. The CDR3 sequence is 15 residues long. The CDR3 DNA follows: TGTGCCAGCAGCTCCCAAGCGGGAGTACGGGATACGCAGTATTTT. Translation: CASSSQAGVRDTQYF. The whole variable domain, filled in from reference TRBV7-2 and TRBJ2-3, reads GAGVSQSPSNKVTEKGKDVELRCDPISGHTALYWYRQSLGQGLEFLIYFQGNSAPDKSGLPSDRFSAERTGGSVSTLTIQRTQQEDSAVYLCASSSQAGVRDTQYFGPGTRLTVL.

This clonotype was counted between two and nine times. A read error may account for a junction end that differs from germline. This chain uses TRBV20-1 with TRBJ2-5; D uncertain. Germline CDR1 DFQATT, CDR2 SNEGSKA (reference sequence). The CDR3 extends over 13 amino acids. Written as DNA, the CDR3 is TGCAGTGCTAGAGTCCTTCCGCAAGGGACCCAGTACTTC. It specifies CSARVLPQGTQYF.

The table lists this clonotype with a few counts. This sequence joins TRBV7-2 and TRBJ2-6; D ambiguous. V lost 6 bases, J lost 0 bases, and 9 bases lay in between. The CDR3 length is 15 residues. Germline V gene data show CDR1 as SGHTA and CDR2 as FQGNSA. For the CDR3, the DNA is TGTGCCAGCAGTCGAGATGGCTCTGGGGCCAACGTCCTGACTTTC. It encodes CASSRDGSGANVLTF.

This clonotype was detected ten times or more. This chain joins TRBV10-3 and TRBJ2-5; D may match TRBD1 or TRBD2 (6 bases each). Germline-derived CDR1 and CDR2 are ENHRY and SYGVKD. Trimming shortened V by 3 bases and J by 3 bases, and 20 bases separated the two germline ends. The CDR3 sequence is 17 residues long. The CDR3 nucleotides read TGTGCCATCAGTGACGGAGGGGGTAGCGAGAAAAAAGAGACCCAGTACTTC. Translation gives CAISDGGGSEKKETQYF.

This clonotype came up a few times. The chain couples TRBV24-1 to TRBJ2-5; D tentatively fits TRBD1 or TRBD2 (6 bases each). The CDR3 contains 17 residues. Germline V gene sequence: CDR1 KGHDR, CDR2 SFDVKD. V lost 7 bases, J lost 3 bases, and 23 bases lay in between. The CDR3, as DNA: TGTGCCACCAGATCGCCGGGGGCCGATCGAAAAAAAGAGACCCAGTACTTC. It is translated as CATRSPGADRKKETQYF.

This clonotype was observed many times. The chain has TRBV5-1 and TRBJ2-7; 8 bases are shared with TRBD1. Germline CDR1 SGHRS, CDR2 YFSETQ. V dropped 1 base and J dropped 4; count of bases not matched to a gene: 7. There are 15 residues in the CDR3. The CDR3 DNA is TGCGCCAGCAGCTTGACCGGGACAGGCAATTACGAGCAGTACTTC. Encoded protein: CASSLTGTGNYEQYF.

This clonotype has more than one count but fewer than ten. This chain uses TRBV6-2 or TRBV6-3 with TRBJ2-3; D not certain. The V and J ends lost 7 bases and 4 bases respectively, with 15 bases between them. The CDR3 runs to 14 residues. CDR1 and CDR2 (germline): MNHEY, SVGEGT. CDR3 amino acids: CASTLQLSSDTQYF. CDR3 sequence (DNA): TGTGCCAGCACTCTTCAACTCTCCTCAGATACGCAGTATTTT.

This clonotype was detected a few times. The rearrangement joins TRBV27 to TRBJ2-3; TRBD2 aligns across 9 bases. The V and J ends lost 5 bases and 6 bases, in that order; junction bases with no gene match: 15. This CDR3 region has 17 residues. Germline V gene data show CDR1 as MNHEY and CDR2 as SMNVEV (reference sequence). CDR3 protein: CASSTLSGRRGWDTQYF. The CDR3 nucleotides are TGTGCCAGCAGTACCCTGAGCGGGAGGCGAGGATGGGATACGCAGTATTTT.

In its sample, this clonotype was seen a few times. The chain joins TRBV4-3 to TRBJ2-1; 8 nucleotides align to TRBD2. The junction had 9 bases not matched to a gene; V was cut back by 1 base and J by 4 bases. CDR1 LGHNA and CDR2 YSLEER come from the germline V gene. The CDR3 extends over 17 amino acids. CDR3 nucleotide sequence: TGCGCCAGCAGCCAAGTTCTCGGGACTAGGAGGTACAATGAGCAGTTCTTC. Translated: CASSQVLGTRRYNEQFF.

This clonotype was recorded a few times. CDR3 protein: CASSLALSGNTIYF. The CDR3 coding sequence is TGTGCCAGCAGTTTGGCCCTCTCTGGAAACACCATATATTTT. V gene TRBV12-3 or TRBV12-4 combines with J gene TRBJ1-3; D is uncertain. The CDR3 loop spans 14 amino acids. Trimming took 3 bases from V and 0 from J, leaving 6 bases between them.

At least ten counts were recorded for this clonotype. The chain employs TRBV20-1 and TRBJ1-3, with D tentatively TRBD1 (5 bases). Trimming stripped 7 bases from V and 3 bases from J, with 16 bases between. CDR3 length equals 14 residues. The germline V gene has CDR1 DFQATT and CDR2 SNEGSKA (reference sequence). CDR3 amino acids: CSVARGSIGNTIYF. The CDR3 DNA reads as TGCAGTGTCGCACGGGGCTCTATTGGAAACACCATATATTTT.

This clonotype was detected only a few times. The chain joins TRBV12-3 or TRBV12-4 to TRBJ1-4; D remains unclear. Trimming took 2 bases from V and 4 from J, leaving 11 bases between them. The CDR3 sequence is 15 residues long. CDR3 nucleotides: TGTGCCAGCAGTTTAAACCCAGGCGGTAATGAAAAACTGTTTTTT. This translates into CASSLNPGGNEKLFF.

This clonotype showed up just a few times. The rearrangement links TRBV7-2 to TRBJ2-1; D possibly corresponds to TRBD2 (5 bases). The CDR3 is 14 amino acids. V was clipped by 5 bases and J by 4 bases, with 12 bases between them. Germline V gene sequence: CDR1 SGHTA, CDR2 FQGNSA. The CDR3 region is CASSPVTGYNEQFF. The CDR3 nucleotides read TGTGCCAGCAGCCCCGTCACGGGGTACAATGAGCAGTTCTTC.

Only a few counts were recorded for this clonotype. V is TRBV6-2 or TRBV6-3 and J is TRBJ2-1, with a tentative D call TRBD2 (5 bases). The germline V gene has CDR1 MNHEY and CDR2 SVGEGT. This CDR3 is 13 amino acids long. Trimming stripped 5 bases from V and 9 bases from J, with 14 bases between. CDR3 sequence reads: CASSGSLNGEQFF. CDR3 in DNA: TGTGCCAGCAGTGGGAGTTTAAATGGTGAGCAGTTCTTC.

The CDR3 loop is CASSVSGNTIYF. CDR3 DNA sequence: TGTGCCAGCAGTGTTTCTGGAAACACCATATATTTT. V usage is TRBV6-1 and J usage is TRBJ1-3; D not resolved. The ends were cut back, 4 bases at V and 1 base at J, with 2 bases in the middle. The CDR3 totals 12 residues. Germline CDR1 and CDR2: MNHNS and SASEGT.

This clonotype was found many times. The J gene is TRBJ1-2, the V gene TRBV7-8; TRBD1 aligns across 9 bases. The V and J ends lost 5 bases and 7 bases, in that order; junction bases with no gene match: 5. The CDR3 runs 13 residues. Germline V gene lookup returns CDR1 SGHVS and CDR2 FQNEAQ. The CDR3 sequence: CASSRRDRAGYTF. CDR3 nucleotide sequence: TGTGCCAGCAGCCGCCGGGACAGGGCTGGCTACACCTTC. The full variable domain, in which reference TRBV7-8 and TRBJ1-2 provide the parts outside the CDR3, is GAGVSQSPRYKVAKRGQDVALRCDPISGHVSLFWYQQALGQGPEFLTYFQNEAQLDKSGLPSDRFFAERPEGSVSTLKIQRTQQEDSAVYLCASSRRDRAGYTFGSGTRLTVV.

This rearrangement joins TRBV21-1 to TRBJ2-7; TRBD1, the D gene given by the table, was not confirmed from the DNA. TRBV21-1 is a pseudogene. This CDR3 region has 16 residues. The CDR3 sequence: CASKPNTGTGSEEQYF. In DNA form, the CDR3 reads TGTGCCAGCAAACCCAATACCGGGACAGGTTCAGAAGAGCAGTACTTC.

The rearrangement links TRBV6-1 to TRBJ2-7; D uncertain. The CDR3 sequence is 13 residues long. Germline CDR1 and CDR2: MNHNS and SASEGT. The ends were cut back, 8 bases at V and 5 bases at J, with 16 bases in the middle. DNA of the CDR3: TGTGCCAGCCGTGCACGGGCTCCCGACGAGCAGTACTTC. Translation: CASRARAPDEQYF.

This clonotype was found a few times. The CDR3 loop reads CASSQRVEGTEAFF. The CDR3 DNA is TGTGCCAGCAGCCAGAGGGTTGAAGGCACTGAAGCTTTCTTT. The gene calls are TRBV3-1 and TRBJ1-1, with unresolved D. The CDR3 is made up of 14 amino acids. V was clipped by 3 bases and J by 4 bases, with 12 bases between them. The germline gives CDR1 LGHDT, CDR2 YNNKEL (reference sequence).

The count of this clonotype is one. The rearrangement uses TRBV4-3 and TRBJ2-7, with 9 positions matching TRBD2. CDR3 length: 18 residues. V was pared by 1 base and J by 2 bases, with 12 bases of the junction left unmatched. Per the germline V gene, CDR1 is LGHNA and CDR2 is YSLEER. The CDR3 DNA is TGCGCCAGCAGCCAAGTGGCCCCGGTTAGCGGGAGTCCCTACGAGCAGTACTTC. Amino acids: CASSQVAPVSGSPYEQYF.

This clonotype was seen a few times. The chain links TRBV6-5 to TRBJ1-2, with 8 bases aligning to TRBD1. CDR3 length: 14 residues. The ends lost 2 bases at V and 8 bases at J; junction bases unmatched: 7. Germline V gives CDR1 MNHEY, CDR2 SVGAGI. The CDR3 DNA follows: TGTGCCAGCAGTTACGGCCTCAGGGGGCTAGGCTACACCTTC. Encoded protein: CASSYGLRGLGYTF.

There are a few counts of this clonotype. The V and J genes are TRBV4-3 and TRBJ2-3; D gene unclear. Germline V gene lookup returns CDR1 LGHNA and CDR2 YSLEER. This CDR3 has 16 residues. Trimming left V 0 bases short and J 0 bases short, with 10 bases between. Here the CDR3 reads CASSQEWTPSTDTQYF. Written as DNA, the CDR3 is TGCGCCAGCAGCCAAGAGTGGACCCCCAGCACAGATACGCAGTATTTT.

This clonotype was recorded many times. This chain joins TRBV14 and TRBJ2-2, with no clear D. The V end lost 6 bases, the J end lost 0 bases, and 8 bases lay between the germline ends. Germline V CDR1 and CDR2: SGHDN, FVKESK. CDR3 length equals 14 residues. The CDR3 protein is CASRIRSNTGELFF. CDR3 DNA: TGTGCCAGCAGAATACGATCGAACACCGGGGAGCTGTTTTTT.

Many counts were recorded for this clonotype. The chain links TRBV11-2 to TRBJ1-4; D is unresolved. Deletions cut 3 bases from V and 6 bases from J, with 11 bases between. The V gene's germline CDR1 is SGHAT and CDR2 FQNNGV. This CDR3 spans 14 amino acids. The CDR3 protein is CASSFGLRDEKLFF. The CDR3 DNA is TGTGCCAGCAGCTTTGGGTTAAGGGATGAAAAACTGTTTTTT.

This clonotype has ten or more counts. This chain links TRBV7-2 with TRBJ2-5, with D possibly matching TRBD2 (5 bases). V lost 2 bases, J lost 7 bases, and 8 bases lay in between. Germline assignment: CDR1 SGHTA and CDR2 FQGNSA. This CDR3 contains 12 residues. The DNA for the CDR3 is TGTGCCAGCAGCTTAAGTGGAGGGACCCAGTACTTC. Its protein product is CASSLSGGTQYF.